The 14 T cell receptor beta chains below were found in one sample sequenced in a study of T cells in narcolepsy. TCRdb keeps only in-frame clones here, not all; method: immunoSEQ multiplex PCR. The data contain about 14,000 clones, about 88% of them singletons. The sequencing sample was made of CD45RA- memory CD4+ T cells from PBMCs. Source of these receptors: a human donor with narcolepsy.

This chain links TRBV2 with TRBJ2-7; D gene uncertain. Trimming removed 2 bases at V and 9 bases at J, with 17 bases between. CDR1 is SNHLY, CDR2 FYNNEI, per germline. The CDR3 extends over 14 amino acids. The CDR3 sequence is CASSELAPGLGQYF. CDR3 nucleotide sequence: TGTGCCAGCAGTGAATTAGCTCCCGGTCTTGGGCAGTACTTC.

This sequence joins TRBV18 and TRBJ2-3; 7 nucleotides align to TRBD2. CDR3 length: 18 amino acids. The V gene end was trimmed by 3 bases and the J gene end by 4 bases; junction bases not matched to a gene: 16. Germline-derived CDR1 and CDR2 are KGHSH and LQKENI. The CDR3, as DNA: TGTGCCAGCTCACCCCAGGCTGCGTCGTCGGGAGGTGCAGATACGCAGTATTTT. Translated: CASSPQAASSGGADTQYF.

This clone was recorded only once. The J gene is TRBJ2-3, the V gene TRBV29-1; D is undetermined. Trimming removed 6 bases at V and 1 base at J, with 11 bases between. In germline, CDR1 is SQVTM, CDR2 ANQGSEA. The length of the CDR3 is 13 residues. CDR3 DNA: TGCAGCGTGACTGGCGGCGGCACAGATACGCAGTATTTT. Translated: CSVTGGGTDTQYF.

This rearrangement joins TRBV5-4 to TRBJ2-5; maybe TRBD2 (5 bases). The V end was cut by 4 bases, the J end by 5 bases, with 12 bases between. The CDR3 has 13 amino acids. Germline V gene sequence: CDR1 SGHNT, CDR2 YYREEE (reference sequence). The CDR3: CASSLVRGETQYF. The CDR3 nucleotides are TGTGCCAGCAGCCTCGTCCGCGGGGAGACCCAGTACTTC.

This chain's CDR3 is CASSKMTGGSEAFF. The DNA for the CDR3 is TGTGCCAGCAGCAAAATGACAGGGGGCTCTGAAGCTTTCTTT. The rearrangement links TRBV6-5 to TRBJ1-1, with 10 bases lining up with TRBD1. With V trimmed by 6 bases and J by 6 bases, 7 bases remained unmatched. Germline V CDR1 and CDR2: MNHEY, SVGAGI. The length of the CDR3 is 14 residues.

The rearrangement joins TRBV25-1 to TRBJ2-7; 7 nucleotides line up with TRBD1. Germline V lookup: CDR1 MGHDK, CDR2 SYGVNS. The V and J ends lost 8 bases and 1 base, in that order; junction bases with no gene match: 8. This CDR3 has 14 amino acids. CDR3 sequence: CASERDSASYEQYF. The CDR3 bases are TGTGCCAGCGAACGGGACAGCGCTTCCTACGAGCAGTACTTC.

The chain employs TRBV6-1 and TRBJ2-5, with 9 bases identical to TRBD2. CDR3 length equals 16 residues. CDR1 is MNHNS, CDR2 SASEGT, per germline. The ends lost 2 bases at V and 1 base at J; junction bases unmatched: 5. The CDR3 reads CASSESVAGAQETQYF. The CDR3 region has the DNA TGTGCCAGCAGTGAATCAGTAGCGGGAGCCCAAGAGACCCAGTACTTC.

V gene TRBV15 combines with J gene TRBJ2-3; D remains ambiguous. V was pared by 0 bases and J by 0 bases, with 7 bases between. This CDR3 is 15 amino acids long. CDR1 is LNHNV, CDR2 YYDKDF, per germline (reference sequence). CDR3 in DNA: TGTGCCACCAGCAGAGATAGACTTAGCACAGATACGCAGTATTTT. As protein: CATSRDRLSTDTQYF.

The chain couples TRBV27 to TRBJ2-3, with TRBD1 identical over 10 bases. The CDR3 runs to 15 residues. V trimming: 3 bases; J trimming: 2 bases; junction bases outside the gene matches: 2. The germline V gene has CDR1 MNHEY and CDR2 SMNVEV (reference sequence). DNA for the CDR3: TGTGCCAGCAGTTTCGGGACAGGGGCCACAGATACGCAGTATTTT. Protein sequence: CASSFGTGATDTQYF.

The J gene is TRBJ2-7, the V gene TRBV18; no reliable D call. There are 16 residues in the CDR3. Trimming left V 5 bases short and J 0 bases short, with 17 bases between. CDR1 and CDR2 (germline): KGHSH, LQKENI. The DNA of the CDR3 is TGTGCCAGCTCATCCCTCCCGCGTATCTCCTCCTACGAGCAGTACTTC. Protein product: CASSSLPRISSYEQYF.

This chain connects TRBV5-4 to TRBJ2-7; tentative D call: TRBD1 (5 bases). CDR3 size: 14 residues. Germline values: CDR1 SGHNT, CDR2 YYREEE (reference sequence). Between the trimmed V and J ends, which lost 0 bases and 6 bases, there was a span of 13 bases. In nucleotides, the CDR3 is TGTGCCAGCAGCTTGGCCCGCAGGGTGAGCGAGCAGTACTTC. Translated, it gives CASSLARRVSEQYF.

CDR3 DNA: TGTGCCAGCTCACTCGGGACAGGGCAAAACATTCAGTACTTC. Residues: CASSLGTGQNIQYF. The rearrangement joins TRBV18 to TRBJ2-4; TRBD1 aligns across 9 bases. Per germline, CDR1 KGHSH and CDR2 LQKENI. This CDR3 region has 14 residues. V lost 4 bases, J lost 5 bases, and 3 bases stayed unmatched. Drawing the rest from reference TRBV18 and TRBJ2-4, the complete variable domain is NAGVMQNPRHLVRRRGQEARLRCSPMKGHSHVYWYRQLPEEGLKFMVYLQKENIIDESGMPKERFSAEFPKEGPSILRIQQVVRGDSAAYFCASSLGTGQNIQYFGAGTRLSVL.

This chain links TRBV6-1 with TRBJ2-5; 11 bases agree with TRBD2. After removal of 7 bases from V and 5 bases from J, the junction contained 6 bases not matched to a gene. The germline gives CDR1 MNHNS, CDR2 SASEGT. This CDR3 has 14 amino acids. The CDR3, as DNA: TGTGCCAGCACAGTAGCGGGAGGGCCGGAGACCCAGTACTTC. This encodes CASTVAGGPETQYF.

V and J are TRBV6-5 and TRBJ1-2, with 8 bases that match TRBD1. With 4 bases clipped from V and 3 bases from J, the junction kept 10 bases outside the gene matches. The CDR3 is 16 residues long. The germline V gene encodes CDR1 MNHEY and CDR2 SVGAGI. CDR3 protein: CASSSYRGQGYYGYTF. The CDR3 nucleotides read TGTGCCAGCAGTTCCTACAGAGGACAGGGATACTATGGCTACACCTTC.